Below, 8 T cell receptor beta chains from the same sample are listed, as sequenced in a study of T cells after yellow fever vaccination. Via MiXCR, TCRdb re-called the 5' RACE reads, giving one row per CDR3 protein. The sample consists of about 350,000 distinct CDR3 sequences, under 14% of them appearing once. This material consisted of PBMCs, taken on the day of the first yellow fever vaccination. The receptors here all came from a man between 18 and 29 years old who received the YFV17D yellow fever vaccine.

This clonotype showed up just a few times. Compared with germline, one end of the junction differs, possibly owing to a read error. The J gene is TRBJ2-7, the V gene TRBV7-8; the D call may be TRBD1 or TRBD2 (5 bases each). CDR1 is SGHVS, CDR2 FQNEAQ, per germline. The CDR3 sequence is 13 residues long. This chain's CDR3 is CASSLAPTGRGRF. DNA of the CDR3: TGTGCCAGCAGCTTAGCGCCAACGGGACGCGGCCGCTTC.

Many counts were recorded for this clonotype. DNA for the CDR3: TGTGCCAGCAGTCCCCCATTTGAGGGGAAGAACATTCAGTACTTC. Translating gives CASSPPFEGKNIQYF. The chain couples TRBV2 to TRBJ2-4, with D possibly being TRBD1 or TRBD2 (5 bases each). Germline values: CDR1 SNHLY, CDR2 FYNNEI. This CDR3 comprises 15 residues. The V and J ends lost 5 bases and 7 bases respectively, with 18 bases between them.

This sequence joins TRBV24-1 and TRBJ1-4, with D uncertain. Per germline, CDR1 KGHDR and CDR2 SFDVKD. The CDR3 is 16 amino acids. The ends were cut back, 9 bases at V and 4 bases at J, with 20 bases in the middle. DNA of the CDR3: TGTGCCACCCCGGCGGGTATCGAGGGCCGTAATGAAAAACTGTTTTTT. Translated, it gives CATPAGIEGRNEKLFF.

The V and J genes are TRBV4-1 and TRBJ1-6, with D perhaps matching TRBD1 (5 bases). Germline CDR1 MGHRA, CDR2 YSYEKL. This CDR3 spans 17 amino acids. The V and J ends lost 0 bases and 2 bases respectively, with 11 bases between them. CDR3 DNA sequence: TGCGCCAGCAGCCAAGAATCCAGGGTGACCTATAATTCACCCCTCCACTTT. Amino acids: CASSQESRVTYNSPLHF.

This chain uses TRBV20-1 with TRBJ1-5, with a tentative D call TRBD1 (5 bases). CDR1 DFQATT and CDR2 SNEGSKA come from the germline V gene (reference sequence). Trimming left V 6 bases short and J 6 bases short, with 12 bases between. The CDR3 length is 12 residues. The CDR3 DNA reads TGCAGTGCCAGGGTTCTTAGTCAGCCCCAGCATTTT. Translation gives CSARVLSQPQHF.

This chain links TRBV12-3 or TRBV12-4 with TRBJ1-6; D possibly corresponds to TRBD1 (6 bases). V lost 7 bases, J lost 10 bases, and 20 bases lay in between. The CDR3 has 15 residues. CDR3 region: CASTLSGAGSSPLHF. The CDR3 coding sequence is TGTGCCAGCACCCTATCGGGGGCAGGGAGCTCACCCCTCCACTTT.

This clonotype was counted between two and nine times. The rearrangement uses TRBV6-5 and TRBJ1-2; unclear D gene. The CDR3 sequence is 16 residues long. Between the trimmed V and J ends, which lost 0 bases and 3 bases, there was a span of 14 bases. Germline CDR1 and CDR2: MNHEY and SVGAGI. The CDR3 region is CASSYSGKGLDYGYTF. The CDR3 nucleotides read TGTGCCAGCAGTTACTCAGGGAAGGGTTTGGACTATGGCTACACCTTC.

This clonotype was counted only a few times. The rearrangement uses TRBV12-3 or TRBV12-4 and TRBJ1-4; D not certain. CDR3 length: 14 amino acids. Trimming left V 3 bases short and J 7 bases short, with 12 bases between. The CDR3 loop is CASSFRTAGEKLFF. The DNA of the CDR3 is TGTGCCAGCAGTTTTAGGACTGCGGGTGAAAAACTGTTTTTT.